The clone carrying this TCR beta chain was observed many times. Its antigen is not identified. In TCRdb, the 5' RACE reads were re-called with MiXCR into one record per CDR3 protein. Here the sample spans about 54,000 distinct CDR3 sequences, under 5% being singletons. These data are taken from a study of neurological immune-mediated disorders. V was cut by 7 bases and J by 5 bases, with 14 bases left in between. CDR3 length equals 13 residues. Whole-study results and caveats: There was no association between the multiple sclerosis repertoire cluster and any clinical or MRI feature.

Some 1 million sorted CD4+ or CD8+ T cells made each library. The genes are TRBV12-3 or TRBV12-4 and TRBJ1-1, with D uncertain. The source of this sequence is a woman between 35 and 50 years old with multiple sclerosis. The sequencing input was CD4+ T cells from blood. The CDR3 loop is CASMGTRLTEAFF. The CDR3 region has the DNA TGTGCCAGCATGGGAACAAGGCTAACTGAAGCTTTCTTT.